This T cell receptor (beta chain) came from a study of siplizumab effects on memory and regulatory T cells. Trimming removed 5 bases from V and 6 bases from J, with 17 bases in between. Looked up from germline, CDR1 is SQVTM and CDR2 is ANQGSEA. The CDR3 spans 13 residues. Around 96,000 TCR templates underwent assay in each sample. The data were produced by immunoSEQ multiplex PCR, yet TCRdb's version contains in-frame clones alone and is incomplete. The repertoire has 60,000 to 70,000 clones, approximately 88% of them found once; the top ten carry about 1.7%. Study results and limitations: It seemed that naive T cells were more diverse than memory cells and were major contributors to the alloresponse. Proliferating CD4+ or CD8+ clones, roughly 75-95% of them, lacked an assignable naive or memory phenotype. Siplizumab gave mappable alloreactive CD4+ clones an average Treg-derived fraction of around 70%, against 25% to 30% in controls.

This clone is a singleton in its sample. The antigen remains unidentified. The chain joins TRBV29-1 to TRBJ2-7, with a possible D match to TRBD2 (7 bases). Sequencing was performed on Tregs sorted from blood. This receptor was taken from a human donor in good health. CDR3 DNA: TGCAGCGTTATCCGAGTAGGGGGGGTCGAGCAGTACTTC. Amino acids: CSVIRVGGVEQYF.